The clone carrying this T cell receptor beta chain was seen repeatedly, ten times or more. V shed 2 bases and J shed 7 bases, with 18 bases lying between them. This CDR3 spans 15 amino acids. Germline V lookup: CDR1 SGHTA, CDR2 FQGNSA. TCRdb reanalysed the RT-PCR reads using MiXCR and keeps one entry per CDR3 protein. The sample consists of hundreds of thousands of distinct CDR3 sequences, more than 13% of them appearing once. The receptor comes from a female donor in good health, serving as a healthy control. The sequencing input was memory CD4+ T cells from blood. The chain joins TRBV7-2 to TRBJ2-7; D not resolved. The CDR3 coding sequence is TGTGCCAGCAGCTTATCGGCCAGGAGTGTCGTAGAGCAGTACTTC. Translated, it gives CASSLSARSVVEQYF.